The rows below give T cell receptor beta chains drawn from one sample of a study of blood T cell repertoires in COVID-19. Profiling relied on immunoSEQ multiplex PCR, and the TCRdb table lists in-frame clones only, not all of them. The table includes 150,000 or so clones, around nine tenths detected once. Sequencing was performed on peripheral blood. These TCRs come from a human donor in a cohort sampled during active COVID-19. Each CDR3 is given with its conserved first and last residue. D genes are given only for firm matches. Only some rows state a clone size, as once, few, many or a class for expanded clones.

J: TRBJ1-3
D: TRBD1
V: TRBV7-2
size: -
CDR3: CASSLNPGGGGNTIYF
DNA: TGTGCCAGCAGCTTAAATCCAGGGGGAGGAGGAAACACCATATATTTT

J: TRBJ1-4
D: TRBD1
V: TRBV4-2
size: -
CDR3: CASSHVPGTGRTNEKLFF
DNA: TGTGCCAGCAGCCATGTCCCCGGGACAGGGAGAACTAATGAAAAACTGTTTTTT

J: TRBJ1-1
D: -
V: TRBV6-5
size: once
CDR3: CASSYSTGTEAFF
DNA: TGTGCCAGCAGTTACTCAACGGGCACTGAAGCTTTCTTT

J: TRBJ2-7
D: -
V: TRBV29-1
size: -
CDR3: CSAFDREDYEQYF
DNA: TGCAGCGCCTTTGACAGGGAGGACTACGAGCAGTACTTC

J: TRBJ1-1
D: -
V: TRBV30
size: -
CDR3: CAWSLGRLRVNTEAFF
DNA: TGTGCCTGGAGTCTGGGGAGGCTTCGGGTGAACACTGAAGCTTTCTTT

J: TRBJ1-6
D: -
V: TRBV7-2
size: -
CDR3: CASSRSQLDNSPLHF
DNA: TGTGCCAGCAGTCGTTCCCAGCTAGATAATTCACCCCTCCACTTT

J: TRBJ1-6
D: -
V: TRBV6-2/TRBV6-3
size: -
CDR3: CASSYDTGFYNSPLHF
DNA: TGTGCCAGCAGTTACGATACAGGATTCTATAATTCACCCCTCCACTTT

J: TRBJ2-2
D: TRBD2
V: TRBV6-4
size: -
CDR3: CASSALAGSNTGELFF
DNA: TGTGCCAGCAGTGCACTAGCGGGTTCGAACACCGGGGAGCTGTTTTTT

J: TRBJ2-3
D: TRBD2
V: TRBV10-1
size: -
CDR3: CASSETAAASGRTDTQYF
DNA: TGCGCCAGCAGTGAGACGGCCGCTGCTAGCGGGAGAACAGATACGCAGTATTTT

J: TRBJ2-5
D: TRBD1
V: TRBV5-1
size: -
CDR3: CASSDRGLPLYQETQYF
DNA: TGCGCCAGCAGTGACAGGGGTCTACCCCTATACCAAGAGACCCAGTACTTC

J: TRBJ2-5
D: -
V: TRBV6-5
size: -
CDR3: CASRRNQETQYF
DNA: TGTGCCAGCAGGAGGAACCAAGAGACCCAGTACTTC

J: TRBJ2-3
D: TRBD1
V: TRBV7-2
size: -
CDR3: CASSLDRVDTQYF
DNA: TGTGCCAGCAGCCTAGACAGGGTGGATACGCAGTATTTT

J: TRBJ1-3
D: -
V: TRBV11-2
size: -
CDR3: CASSLDRTRSGNTIYF
DNA: TGTGCCAGCAGCCTAGACAGGACTCGCTCTGGAAACACCATATATTTT

J: TRBJ2-5
D: TRBD1
V: TRBV5-1
size: few
CDR3: CASSPTYRDRGETQYF
DNA: TGCGCCAGCAGCCCCACCTACCGGGACAGAGGAGAGACCCAGTACTTC

J: TRBJ2-1
D: TRBD1
V: TRBV9
size: -
CDR3: CASSGGTGGFYYNEQFF
DNA: TGTGCCAGCAGCGGCGGGACAGGGGGCTTCTATTACAATGAGCAGTTCTTC

J: TRBJ2-1
D: TRBD2
V: TRBV5-1
size: -
CDR3: CASSSGLLGGEQFF
DNA: TGCGCCAGCAGCTCCGGTCTACTCGGGGGGGAGCAGTTCTTC

J: TRBJ2-6
D: TRBD1
V: TRBV6-5
size: few
CDR3: CASRTGGSGANVLTF
DNA: TGTGCCAGCAGGACAGGGGGCTCTGGGGCCAACGTCCTGACTTTC

J: TRBJ2-5
D: -
V: TRBV19
size: -
CDR3: CASAAVGVETQYF
DNA: TGTGCCAGCGCCGCTGTGGGCGTAGAGACCCAGTACTTC

J: TRBJ2-1
D: TRBD1
V: TRBV6-5
size: few
CDR3: CASTTGTGYRGEQFF
DNA: TGTGCCAGCACGACCGGGACAGGGTATCGCGGTGAGCAGTTCTTC

J: TRBJ2-5
D: TRBD1
V: TRBV7-2
size: -
CDR3: CASSLPGQGAVGTQYF
DNA: TGTGCCAGCAGCTTACCGGGACAGGGGGCGGTAGGGACCCAGTACTTC

J: TRBJ2-2
D: -
V: TRBV30
size: -
CDR3: CAWSKGGGAYGELFF
DNA: TGTGCCTGGAGCAAGGGAGGGGGTGCATACGGGGAGCTGTTTTTT

J: TRBJ2-1
D: -
V: TRBV4-3
size: -
CDR3: CASSQRMYSYNEQFF
DNA: TGCGCCAGCAGCCAACGAATGTACAGTTACAATGAGCAGTTCTTC

J: TRBJ1-1
D: -
V: TRBV9
size: -
CDR3: CASSGSGENTEAFF
DNA: TGTGCCAGCAGCGGTTCCGGGGAGAACACTGAAGCTTTCTTT

J: TRBJ1-2
D: TRBD1
V: TRBV6-6
size: -
CDR3: CASSYEGQRYGYTF
DNA: TGTGCCAGCAGTTATGAGGGACAGCGTTATGGCTACACCTTC

J: TRBJ2-7
D: -
V: TRBV5-6
size: once
CDR3: CASSLGHRMVYKQYF
DNA: TGTGCCAGCAGCCTCGGGCACAGGATGGTCTACAAGCAGTACTTC

J: TRBJ1-2
D: -
V: TRBV3-1/TRBV3-2
size: -
CDR3: CASSLTNYGYTF
DNA: TGTGCCAGCAGCCTAACTAACTATGGCTACACCTTC

J: TRBJ1-1
D: -
V: TRBV7-3
size: -
CDR3: CASSYKSGSGTEAFF
DNA: TGTGCCAGCAGCTATAAAAGTGGGAGTGGGACTGAAGCTTTCTTT

J: TRBJ2-3
D: TRBD2
V: TRBV7-8
size: -
CDR3: CASSFLAGGRPSTDTQYF
DNA: TGTGCCAGCAGCTTCCTAGCGGGGGGTCGCCCTAGCACAGATACGCAGTATTTT

J: TRBJ2-5
D: -
V: TRBV10-2
size: -
CDR3: CASSEPGRGWETQYF
DNA: TGCGCCAGCAGTGAGCCGGGCAGGGGATGGGAGACCCAGTACTTC

J: TRBJ1-5
D: -
V: TRBV6-2/TRBV6-3
size: -
CDR3: CASSIWGDQPQHF
DNA: TGTGCCAGCAGTATTTGGGGAGATCAGCCCCAGCATTTT

J: TRBJ2-7
D: -
V: TRBV7-3
size: -
CDR3: CASSLRDTYEQYF
DNA: TGTGCCAGCAGCTTAAGGGACACCTACGAGCAGTACTTC

J: TRBJ2-7
D: TRBD1
V: TRBV5-6
size: -
CDR3: CASSSRDRDYEQYF
DNA: TGTGCCAGCAGCAGCCGGGACAGGGACTACGAGCAGTACTTC

J: TRBJ2-7
D: TRBD2
V: TRBV7-9
size: -
CDR3: CASSSKGTSGGSYEQYF
DNA: TGTGCCAGCAGCTCCAAAGGGACTAGCGGGGGGAGTTACGAGCAGTACTTC

J: TRBJ2-1
D: TRBD2
V: TRBV5-1
size: -
CDR3: CASSLESSGRDNEQFF
DNA: TGCGCCAGCAGCTTGGAATCTAGCGGGAGGGACAATGAGCAGTTCTTC

J: TRBJ2-7
D: TRBD2
V: TRBV28
size: -
CDR3: CASSLSSGANPYEQYF
DNA: TGTGCCAGCAGTTTGTCTAGCGGGGCCAACCCCTACGAGCAGTACTTC

J: TRBJ2-1
D: -
V: TRBV9
size: -
CDR3: CASSSPPGDEQFF
DNA: TGTGCCAGCAGCTCCCCCCCCGGGGATGAGCAGTTCTTC

J: TRBJ2-7
D: -
V: TRBV5-1
size: -
CDR3: CASSLDGPYEQYF
DNA: TGCGCCAGCAGCTTGGATGGCCCCTACGAGCAGTACTTC

J: TRBJ1-5
D: -
V: TRBV4-3
size: -
CDR3: CASSRSRQGNQPQHF
DNA: TGCGCCAGCAGCCGTAGCAGACAGGGCAATCAGCCCCAGCATTTT

J: TRBJ2-3
D: TRBD2
V: TRBV5-1
size: -
CDR3: CASSPALAGSPDTQYF
DNA: TGCGCCAGCAGCCCCGCACTAGCGGGAAGCCCAGATACGCAGTATTTT

J: TRBJ2-5
D: -
V: TRBV7-2
size: -
CDR3: CASSLLAKETQYF
DNA: TGTGCCAGCAGCTTATTAGCCAAAGAGACCCAGTACTTC

J: TRBJ2-1
D: TRBD1
V: TRBV2
size: few
CDR3: CASSADRATYNEQFF
DNA: TGTGCCAGCAGTGCGGACAGGGCGACCTACAATGAGCAGTTCTTC

J: TRBJ2-5
D: -
V: TRBV5-4
size: -
CDR3: CASSPLQGQETQYF
DNA: TGTGCCAGCAGCCCATTACAGGGACAAGAGACCCAGTACTTC

J: TRBJ1-6
D: -
V: TRBV7-8
size: few
CDR3: CASSLGQKDSPLHF
DNA: TGTGCCAGCAGCTTAGGACAGAAAGATTCACCCCTCCACTTT

J: TRBJ2-2
D: -
V: TRBV4-1
size: -
CDR3: CASSQLDIEELFF
DNA: TGCGCCAGCAGCCAATTGGACATCGAGGAGCTGTTTTTT

J: TRBJ2-1
D: TRBD2
V: TRBV28
size: -
CDR3: CASSLGTSGSNEQFF
DNA: TGTGCCAGCAGTCTGGGGACTAGCGGGAGTAATGAGCAGTTCTTC

J: TRBJ1-2
D: -
V: TRBV13
size: -
CDR3: CASSLKVLGDGYTF
DNA: TGTGCCAGCAGTCTAAAAGTCCTAGGCGATGGCTACACCTTC